One sample yielded the 15 T cell receptor beta chains listed below, sequenced in a study of sequential checkpoint blockade in melanoma. The treatment was: randomized to nivolumab then ipilimumab (arm A) or the reverse (arm B). Using immunoSEQ multiplex PCR, the repertoire was profiled, and TCRdb retains in-frame clones only, with some absent. The table records 30,000 or so clones, less than 90% of them present only once. The source material was CD8+ T cells sorted from blood (inferred from file names), sampled from a patient given nivolumab and ipilimumab in sequence. All receptors derive from a human donor with melanoma.

The chain joins TRBV7-9 to TRBJ2-1; 9 bases fit TRBD2. The junction had 8 bases not matched to a gene; V was cut back by 2 bases and J by 3 bases. Germline CDR1 SEHNR, CDR2 FQNEAQ (reference sequence). The CDR3 is made up of 17 amino acids. The DNA for the CDR3 is TGTGCCAGCAGCTTATCTCAGCAAGCGGGAGGCTACAATGAGCAGTTCTTC. Amino acids: CASSLSQQAGGYNEQFF. The variable domain in full, completed from reference TRBV7-9 and TRBJ2-1, reads DTGVSQNPRHKITKRGQNVTFRCDPISEHNRLYWYRQTLGQGPEFLTYFQNEAQLEKSRLLSDRFSAERPKGSFSTLEIQRTEQGDSAMYLCASSLSQQAGGYNEQFFGPGTRLTVL.

The rearrangement joins TRBV4-1 to TRBJ2-5; no clear D. The germline gives CDR1 MGHRA, CDR2 YSYEKL. This CDR3 comprises 15 residues. The V end was cut by 4 bases, the J end by 2 bases, with 14 bases between. CDR3 nucleotides: TGCGCCAGCAGCCTGTCCCCGCGAGTACAAGAGACCCAGTACTTC. This gives the protein CASSLSPRVQETQYF.

CDR3 DNA: TGTGCCAGCAGTGAAGCGCGGGGACTAGCGGGGGGGCCCTCCTACAATGAGCAGTTCTTC. As protein: CASSEARGLAGGPSYNEQFF. The chain joins TRBV2 to TRBJ2-1; the match to TRBD2 covers 16 bases. CDR3 length: 20 residues. Looked up from germline, CDR1 is SNHLY and CDR2 is FYNNEI. The V and J ends lost 0 bases and 0 bases, in that order; junction bases with no gene match: 5.

This clone was observed once. The rearrangement links TRBV7-9 to TRBJ2-5; 8 nucleotides line up with TRBD2. The germline V gene encodes CDR1 SEHNR and CDR2 FQNEAQ (reference sequence). V was pared by 7 bases and J by 0 bases, with 4 bases of the junction left unmatched. This CDR3 region has 14 residues. In DNA, the CDR3 is TGTGCCAGCATGGGACTAGGGTACCAAGAGACCCAGTACTTC. As protein: CASMGLGYQETQYF.

The rearrangement uses TRBV23-1 and TRBJ1-4; possible D gene TRBD1, 6 bases. TRBV23-1 is flagged as an ORF with uncertain function. This CDR3 spans 16 amino acids. V was trimmed by 2 bases and J by 3 bases, leaving 13 bases between them. The CDR3 sequence: CASSQMDSQANEKLFF. As DNA, the CDR3 is TGCGCCAGCAGTCAAATGGACAGTCAAGCTAATGAAAAACTGTTTTTT.

This sequence joins TRBV6-4 and TRBJ2-2, with no clear D. V gave up 4 bases and J gave up 6 bases, with 6 bases separating them. The germline V gene encodes CDR1 MRHNA and CDR2 SNTAGT. CDR3 length: 12 residues. In nucleotides, the CDR3 is TGTGCCAGCAGTGCACCGGCCGGGGAGCTGTTTTTT. Its translation is CASSAPAGELFF.

This clone was picked up one time. This chain joins TRBV2 and TRBJ2-1, with TRBD2 matching over 7 bases. Germline V gene lookup returns CDR1 SNHLY and CDR2 FYNNEI. This CDR3 contains 18 residues. V lost 4 bases to trimming and J lost 4 bases; unmatched junction nucleotides: 16. CDR3 DNA sequence: TGTGCCAGCAGTGGACATCTAATGATGGGAGGGCCGTACAATGAGCAGTTCTTC. The encoded protein is CASSGHLMMGGPYNEQFF.

This chain uses TRBV10-3 with TRBJ2-3, with D perhaps matching TRBD1 (5 bases). CDR3 length equals 14 residues. Germline lookup yields CDR1 ENHRY and CDR2 SYGVKD. Trimming left V 6 bases short and J 4 bases short, with 14 bases between. The CDR3 is CAISDPQQADTQYF. The DNA for the CDR3 is TGTGCCATCAGCGATCCTCAACAGGCAGATACGCAGTATTTT.

V and J are TRBV13 and TRBJ1-2; D possibly corresponds to TRBD1 (6 bases). This CDR3 is built from 15 residues. V lost 5 bases, J lost 0 bases, and 13 bases lay in between. In germline, CDR1 is PRHDT, CDR2 FYEKMQ (reference sequence). The CDR3 reads CASSEHRVANYGYTF. CDR3 sequence (DNA): TGTGCCAGCAGCGAACACAGGGTAGCTAACTATGGCTACACCTTC.

A single count supports this clone. In the same sample, other DNA sequences code for this CDR3. This sequence joins TRBV5-6 and TRBJ1-1; D is perhaps TRBD1 (6 bases). The V gene lost 2 bases and the J gene lost 1 base, with 9 bases spanning the gap. This CDR3 has 14 amino acids. Per germline, CDR1 SGHDT and CDR2 YYEEEE. The CDR3 here is CASSLEGGNTEAFF. DNA for the CDR3: TGTGCCAGCAGCTTAGAAGGGGGGAACACTGAAGCTTTCTTT.

The chain has TRBV5-6 and TRBJ1-2, with 9 bases identical to TRBD1. The ends lost 6 bases at V and 8 bases at J; junction bases unmatched: 8. Germline values: CDR1 SGHDT, CDR2 YYEEEE. The CDR3 runs 13 residues. This CDR3 reads CASTPTGGWGYTF. The CDR3 DNA sequence: TGTGCCAGCACCCCGACAGGGGGGTGGGGCTACACCTTC.

This sequence joins TRBV10-2 and TRBJ1-5; 8 bases are shared with TRBD1. The V and J ends lost 8 bases and 6 bases, in that order; junction bases with no gene match: 6. The CDR3 totals 13 residues. From germline, CDR1 is WSHSY and CDR2 SAAADI. The CDR3 DNA follows: TGCGCCAGCGGAGGACAGGGCCCTCAGCCCCAGCATTTT. Amino acid sequence: CASGGQGPQPQHF.

This clone appeared a single time. V and J are TRBV4-3 and TRBJ2-7, with D maybe TRBD2 (5 bases). Germline values: CDR1 LGHNA, CDR2 YSLEER. Trimming cost V 0 bases and J 9 bases, with 12 bases left between them. This CDR3 comprises 13 residues. The CDR3 sequence is CASSQDTEAGQYF. For the CDR3, the DNA is TGCGCCAGCAGCCAAGATACGGAGGCGGGGCAGTACTTC.

The chain couples TRBV4-3 to TRBJ2-1; D is unclear. The CDR3 totals 17 residues. Looked up from germline, CDR1 is LGHNA and CDR2 is YSLEER. The germline V and J ends were trimmed by 0 bases and 1 base, with 13 bases remaining between them. As DNA, the CDR3 is TGCGCCAGCAGCCAAGATTCGCTAGTCGGGTCCTACAATGAGCAGTTCTTC. Protein: CASSQDSLVGSYNEQFF.

The chain carries TRBV5-4 and TRBJ1-1; D possibly corresponds to TRBD1 (6 bases). CDR1 SGHNT and CDR2 YYREEE come from the germline V gene (reference sequence). The ends were cut back, 0 bases at V and 10 bases at J, with 16 bases in the middle. This CDR3 has 14 residues. CDR3 sequence (DNA): TGTGCCAGCAGCTTGGGGGGGCTGCGCTTCGTAGCTTTCTTT. Protein: CASSLGGLRFVAFF.